This is a list of T cell receptor beta chains from one sample in a study of a mutant IDH1 vaccine in newly diagnosed glioma. The repertoire was sequenced with immunoSEQ multiplex PCR; TCRdb's copy has only in-frame clones and lacks some. The table has roughly 70,000 clones, around 88% seen once; the top ten hold approximately 4.5%. The sample consisted of peripheral blood mononuclear cells (PBMCs), taken from a glioma patient treated with radiotherapy, temozolomide or both. The origin of the receptors is a young woman with glioma. Some clones in this sample may be carry-over from other donors' samples. Each CDR3 is given with its conserved first and last residue. A D gene is named only where the DNA matches it firmly. For some rows the clone size is stated as once, few or many, or as a class when expanded; others skip it.

clone_size: .; v_call: TRBV9; d_call: TRBD1; cdr3_length: 16; j_call: TRBJ1-3; cdr3_aa: CASSVGGQHSGNTIYF; cdr3_nt: TGTGCCAGCAGCGTAGGGGGACAGCACTCTGGAAACACCATATATTTT
clone_size: .; v_call: TRBV5-6; d_call: .; cdr3_length: 13; j_call: TRBJ2-3; cdr3_aa: CASSLGSTDTQYF; cdr3_nt: TGTGCCAGCAGCTTAGGTTCCACAGATACGCAGTATTTT
clone_size: .; v_call: TRBV5-4; d_call: .; cdr3_length: 16; j_call: TRBJ2-6; cdr3_aa: CASSSKQRSGANVLTF; cdr3_nt: TGTGCCAGCAGCTCTAAACAGCGCTCTGGGGCCAACGTCCTGACTTTC
clone_size: .; v_call: TRBV9; d_call: .; cdr3_length: 16; j_call: TRBJ1-4; cdr3_aa: CASSAGPEGTNEKLFF; cdr3_nt: TGTGCCAGCAGCGCTGGACCGGAGGGTACTAATGAAAAACTGTTTTTT
clone_size: .; v_call: TRBV5-4; d_call: .; cdr3_length: 15; j_call: TRBJ2-2; cdr3_aa: CASSLRLGGTGELFF; cdr3_nt: TGTGCCAGCAGCTTGCGGTTGGGAGGCACCGGGGAGCTGTTTTTT
clone_size: .; v_call: TRBV7-2; d_call: .; cdr3_length: 16; j_call: TRBJ1-6; cdr3_aa: CASSLDANSYNSPLHF; cdr3_nt: TGTGCCAGCAGCTTAGACGCCAACTCCTATAATTCACCCCTCCACTTT
clone_size: .; v_call: TRBV27; d_call: .; cdr3_length: 15; j_call: TRBJ1-5; cdr3_aa: CASRAFRDSNQPQHF; cdr3_nt: TGTGCCAGCAGAGCGTTTAGGGATAGCAATCAGCCCCAGCATTTT
clone_size: .; v_call: TRBV20-1; d_call: .; cdr3_length: 11; j_call: TRBJ1-1; cdr3_aa: CSAQIGTEAFF; cdr3_nt: TGCAGTGCTCAAATAGGGACTGAAGCTTTCTTT
clone_size: .; v_call: TRBV10-2; d_call: .; cdr3_length: 13; j_call: TRBJ1-1; cdr3_aa: CASSAKGRTEAFF; cdr3_nt: TGCGCCAGCAGTGCCAAAGGGAGAACTGAAGCTTTCTTT
clone_size: .; v_call: TRBV6-5; d_call: TRBD1; cdr3_length: 14; j_call: TRBJ1-2; cdr3_aa: CASSRTTGVDGYTF; cdr3_nt: TGTGCCAGCAGCCGTACGACAGGGGTGGACGGCTACACCTTC
clone_size: .; v_call: TRBV5-6; d_call: .; cdr3_length: 13; j_call: TRBJ2-1; cdr3_aa: CASSSQGRYEQFF; cdr3_nt: TGTGCCAGCAGCTCACAGGGGAGGTATGAGCAGTTCTTC
clone_size: .; v_call: TRBV29-1; d_call: TRBD1; cdr3_length: 12; j_call: TRBJ1-2; cdr3_aa: CSVQDRGEGYTF; cdr3_nt: TGCAGCGTCCAGGACAGGGGCGAGGGCTACACCTTC
clone_size: few; v_call: TRBV19; d_call: .; cdr3_length: 11; j_call: TRBJ1-5; cdr3_aa: CASSQGQPQHF; cdr3_nt: TGTGCCAGTAGTCAGGGTCAGCCCCAGCATTTT
clone_size: .; v_call: TRBV4-3; d_call: .; cdr3_length: 14; j_call: TRBJ2-7; cdr3_aa: CASSQDNREHEQYF; cdr3_nt: TGCGCCAGCAGCCAAGATAACAGGGAGCACGAGCAGTACTTC
clone_size: .; v_call: TRBV14; d_call: .; cdr3_length: 15; j_call: TRBJ1-2; cdr3_aa: CASSQDWGGLRGYTF; cdr3_nt: TGTGCCAGCAGCCAAGACTGGGGGGGTCTGCGCGGCTACACCTTC
clone_size: .; v_call: TRBV19; d_call: .; cdr3_length: 15; j_call: TRBJ2-2; cdr3_aa: CASSIREVTTGELFF; cdr3_nt: TGTGCCAGTAGTATAAGGGAGGTTACGACCGGGGAGCTGTTTTTT
clone_size: .; v_call: TRBV9; d_call: .; cdr3_length: 14; j_call: TRBJ1-5; cdr3_aa: CASSVGRSNQPQHF; cdr3_nt: TGTGCCAGCAGCGTTGGGAGGTCAAATCAGCCCCAGCATTTT
clone_size: .; v_call: TRBV6-1; d_call: .; cdr3_length: 12; j_call: TRBJ2-1; cdr3_aa: CASSGWGSEQFF; cdr3_nt: TGTGCCAGCAGTGGCTGGGGGAGTGAGCAGTTCTTC
clone_size: .; v_call: TRBV29-1; d_call: .; cdr3_length: 13; j_call: TRBJ1-3; cdr3_aa: CSVVGGTGNTIYF; cdr3_nt: TGCAGCGTTGTAGGGGGGACTGGAAACACCATATATTTT
clone_size: .; v_call: TRBV5-1; d_call: TRBD1; cdr3_length: 15; j_call: TRBJ2-7; cdr3_aa: CASSWTGAGTYEQYF; cdr3_nt: TGCGCCAGCAGCTGGACAGGGGCGGGTACCTACGAGCAGTACTTC
clone_size: .; v_call: TRBV9; d_call: .; cdr3_length: 14; j_call: TRBJ1-2; cdr3_aa: CASSSLSRGDGYTF; cdr3_nt: TGTGCCAGCAGCTCCCTATCTAGAGGGGATGGCTACACCTTC
clone_size: .; v_call: TRBV7-9; d_call: .; cdr3_length: 12; j_call: TRBJ1-1; cdr3_aa: CASSVQNTEAFF; cdr3_nt: TGTGCCAGCAGCGTGCAAAACACTGAAGCTTTCTTT
clone_size: .; v_call: TRBV6-5; d_call: .; cdr3_length: 12; j_call: TRBJ2-5; cdr3_aa: CASISREETQYF; cdr3_nt: TGTGCCAGCATCTCCCGGGAAGAGACCCAGTACTTC
clone_size: .; v_call: TRBV7-2; d_call: .; cdr3_length: 14; j_call: TRBJ2-3; cdr3_aa: CASSGGFSENTQYF; cdr3_nt: TGTGCCAGCAGCGGAGGTTTTAGCGAGAATACGCAGTATTTT
clone_size: .; v_call: TRBV5-6; d_call: .; cdr3_length: 14; j_call: TRBJ1-5; cdr3_aa: CASSLGQSYQPQHF; cdr3_nt: TGTGCCAGCAGCTTGGGGCAGTCCTATCAGCCCCAGCATTTT
clone_size: .; v_call: TRBV18; d_call: TRBD1; cdr3_length: 14; j_call: TRBJ1-4; cdr3_aa: CASSSRQGSEKLFF; cdr3_nt: TGTGCCAGCTCATCCCGACAGGGAAGTGAAAAACTGTTTTTT
clone_size: .; v_call: TRBV28; d_call: TRBD1; cdr3_length: 14; j_call: TRBJ1-2; cdr3_aa: CASSLGTGVYGYTF; cdr3_nt: TGTGCCAGCAGTTTAGGGACAGGGGTCTATGGCTACACCTTC
clone_size: .; v_call: TRBV29-1; d_call: TRBD2; cdr3_length: 15; j_call: TRBJ2-5; cdr3_aa: CSVSVAGGNQETQYF; cdr3_nt: TGCAGCGTTTCAGTGGCGGGAGGGAACCAAGAGACCCAGTACTTC
clone_size: .; v_call: TRBV19; d_call: TRBD1; cdr3_length: 14; j_call: TRBJ1-2; cdr3_aa: CASSSTGTAYGYTF; cdr3_nt: TGTGCCAGTAGTAGCACCGGGACAGCTTATGGCTACACCTTC
clone_size: .; v_call: TRBV10-3; d_call: .; cdr3_length: 19; j_call: TRBJ2-6; cdr3_aa: CAITSTALLPSAGANVLTF; cdr3_nt: TGTGCCATCACCTCAACAGCCCTCCTTCCCTCTGCTGGGGCCAACGTCCTGACTTTC